This T cell receptor beta chain was sequenced during a study of cytomegalovirus exposure and HLA in healthy donors (dated by TCRdb to about 2017). Regarding the complete study: An earlier analysis of 587 of the donors reported approximately 260 Gb of sequence data and 95 million to 140 million unique TCR beta sequences obtained from about 179 million T cells. All discovery cohort repertoires had been generated using a single sequencing platform. Donor age, sex, ethnicity and CMV serostatus were compiled alongside the repertoire data. To predict cytomegalovirus infection status, the study combined high-throughput TCR immunosequencing, statistical association of individual TCRs with disease status, and machine learning. A separate validation cohort of 100 to 150 different subjects was used in addition to the roughly 700-subject first cohort. Rather than drawing on any new phenotypic data, the later analysis identified candidate immune exposures from TCR beta sequences and the way those sequences occurred across donors. An early release covering approximately 600 HLA-typed donors comprised approximately 300 gigabases of sequencing data and roughly 85 million unique TCR sequences. In an earlier analysis of roughly 580 of the donors, high-throughput TCR beta sequencing was used to judge whether each TCR beta V gene segment behaved as functional or pseudogenic. Among the roughly 400 genotyped donors, more than 70% belonged to the genetic ancestry cluster associated with self-reported Caucasian donors. Typing coverage differed by locus: A, B, C, DRB1 and DQB1 were typed in roughly 620-630 donors, DQA1 in 522, DPA1 in around 580, and DPB1 in around 440. Among about 410 genotyped donors of the cohort, an average of approximately 220,000 unique TCR beta nucleotide sequences was sequenced per donor, of which roughly 17% were non-productive. The study was designed to test whether signatures of past pathogen exposure could be identified by cataloging public T cell receptors. A later genetic analysis used genome-wide SNP genotypes for about 60% of the roughly 670 donors, treating that subset as a discovery cohort. Both class I and class II loci were covered by HLA typing, at four-digit resolution. The study used immunosequencing to profile the T cell repertoires of approximately 640 subjects and linked those repertoires to cytomegalovirus serostatus. Because of strong linkage in the cohort, roughly five DR-DQ haplotypes were treated as single units for association and clustering. A later analysis re-analyzed previously published TCR beta repertoires from several hundred donors and added high-resolution HLA genotyping to study TCR occurrence patterns. Overall results and qualifications from the work: The presence/absence analyses assumed that sequencing depth was roughly uniform across donors, and that assumption may not be true. A later analysis found that HLA-associated TCR beta chains were more clonally expanded and had lower generation probabilities than equally common non-associated chains. Because HLA typing was missing for some donors at each locus, association tests included only the typed subset. In a later analysis, several top co-occurrence clusters were reported to appear linked to parvovirus B19, influenza, CMV and Epstein-Barr virus. It was suggested by the authors that the approach could potentially be generalized to other disease states and immunological phenotypes. This cohort had only TCR beta chains sequenced, and the lack of alpha or paired-chain data limited which features could be detected. A further reported finding was that TCR beta sequences accurately predicted the HLA-A and HLA-B alleles for most subjects in the first cohort. In the study, about 150 TCR beta chains were listed as associated with cytomegalovirus. A group of highly shared sequence variants was considered likely to be a technical artifact of the sequencing pipeline. A few of the identified cytomegalovirus-associated TCR beta chains were confirmed in vitro to be specific for cytomegalovirus antigens. Correlated functional status among segregating V segments might be attributable to linkage disequilibrium, but an unknown experimental factor could not be ruled out. In an earlier analysis of about 600 of the donors, most TCR beta V segments appeared in productive rearrangements about 87% or about 30% of the time, broadly matching IMGT annotations. According to a later analysis, most CMV-associated TCR beta chains appeared to be HLA-restricted, and the HLA associations seemed to be driven largely by CMV exposure. Cytomegalovirus status was reported to be diagnosed by the classifier with high specificity and sensitivity in both the original and validation cohorts. Most TCR sequences were observed very rarely across donors, whereas some public TCRs were present in many individuals. In a later analysis, some 17,000 TCR beta sequences were associated with specific HLA alleles at a false discovery rate of 0.05. In a later genetic analysis, a missense DCLRE1C variant was associated with V-gene and J-gene trimming of TCR beta chains, and the association was replicated in an independent cohort. When HLA alleles, especially DR and DQ, strongly co-occurred, attributing TCR associations to individual alleles was difficult. The only immune exposure information available for the cohort was CMV serostatus. Because counts were too low, approximately 18 rarely observed V segments, including chromosome 9 orphons, were excluded from the earlier analysis of 587 of the donors. Compared with the approximately 720-donor mean, donors in an Asian-associated ancestry cluster had fewer N-insertions in productive TCRs, according to a later genetic analysis. Some IMGT-functional V segments, including TRBV6-2 and TRBV6-3, could not be distinguished by the 87-base-pair reads and were therefore excluded. According to a later analysis, TCR association rates differed among HLA loci, with DRB1 alleles showing the most associated TCRs and HLA-C alleles showing the fewest.

V loses 7 bases, J loses 0 bases, and the germline ends lie 13 bases apart. CDR1 and CDR2, looked up from the germline V gene, are SNHLY and FYNNEI. The CDR3 goes from the cysteine to the phenylalanine over 15 residues. The read is trimmed to its CDR3 DNA, 45 bases read in frame from base 1. In total, more than 500 healthy bone marrow donors made up the cohort. At the time of sampling, all cohort members were nominally healthy, though unrecorded immune exposures were likely present. The donor was CMV seropositive and was included in the group of approximately 300 seropositive cohort members. Every donor gave a peripheral blood sample, and the peripheral blood mononuclear cells from that sample were used for TCR beta sequencing. Genomic DNA was extracted from the blood cell samples with the Qiagen DNeasy Blood Extraction Kit. Library construction relied on the immunoSEQ multiplex PCR assay. For the multiplex PCR, a mixture combining 60 forward primers for TCR Vbeta segments and 13 reverse primers for TCR Jbeta segments was used. The CDR3 region of rearranged TCR beta genes was amplified from genomic DNA with a multiplex PCR assay. Amplified TCR beta libraries were sequenced as 87-base-pair reads on the Illumina HiSeq System. The paper's processing steps were these. In a later analysis, some 80 million unique TCR beta chains were counted across the roughly 670 repertoires, and about 10 million of these chains were shared by at least two donors. Raw reads were error-corrected and collapsed into unique sequences by a nearest-neighbor algorithm in which closely related sequences were merged to remove PCR and sequencing errors. V, D and J gene segments were assigned by aligning CDR3 sequences to IMGT reference sequences. For a sequence to be retained, a match of at least six nucleotides to both a V gene segment and a J gene segment was required. A rearrangement was called productive if the CDR3 had no stop codons and remained in frame with V and J, and every other rearrangement was called non-productive. CDR3 was defined according to IMGT convention as the region running from the second conserved V-encoded cysteine to the conserved J-encoded phenylalanine. Sequences without an unambiguous match to a single V gene segment were excluded from the earlier analysis of about 630 of the donors. In an earlier analysis of a few hundred of the donors, V segments were called functional above 56.7% productive rearrangements and were called segregating when the between-donor standard deviation exceeded 5%. A statistical classification framework was built to diagnose cytomegalovirus status from the catalog of TCR beta chain sequences. In a later analysis, V and J genes were assigned by comparing TCR nucleotide sequences against IMGT/GENE-DB human TR gene sequences. In a later analysis, CDR3 sequences and most-parsimonious VDJ recombination scenarios were assigned using the TCRdist pipeline. In a later analysis, every TCR beta chain was defined by the combination of its CDR3 amino acid sequence and its V-gene family, and reads without a unique V-gene family were dropped. To address suspected cross-contamination and a sequencing artifact, a later analysis removed 592 highly shared, low-generation-probability nucleotide sequences. In a later analysis, a clonal expansion index for each public chain was calculated from normalized within-repertoire ranks of inferred template counts. In a later analysis, generation probabilities were computed with a VDJ recombination model fitted to out-of-frame rearrangements, and the resulting probabilities were checked against IGoR. In a later analysis, TCR-TCR, TCR-HLA and TCR-CMV co-occurrence was scored with hypergeometric tests, and a repertoire-size bias correction was applied to TCR pairs. To estimate false discovery rates, a later analysis permuted the HLA or CMV assignments 20 times. In a later analysis, co-occurring TCRs were grouped using DBSCAN, with TCRdist sequence similarity added in when clustering inside HLA-allele-positive subsets. Repertoires with fewer than 30,000 or more than 120,000 public chains were left out of co-occurrence clustering, as were four to six repertoires with anomalous nucleotide sharing. The immuneACCESS repertoire file appears here via TCRdb, limited to in-frame rearrangements. These files lack a portion of the clones; in checked studies, under half of the deficit traces to unresolved V genes, and the cause of the others is not known. V and J calls and clone size are those listed in that table; D and trimming were worked out from the DNA. This sample has about 100,000 clones in its table, and 74% of those were observed once. The biggest ten clones account for 13% to 15% of the sample.

In the case of this clone: No antigen is known for it. It has no much larger one-base neighbor in the sample; base qualities were not kept.

The rearranged chain carries TRBV2 and TRBJ1-3; possibly the D gene is TRBD1, per 6 matching bases. Sequences were obtained from PBMCs. This clonotype originated in a woman in her thirties or forties in good health and CMV-seropositive. The sequenced DNA: TGTGCCAGCATAAAGACAGGACCCTCTGGAAACACCATATATTTT. The encoded protein is CASIKTGPSGNTIYF.